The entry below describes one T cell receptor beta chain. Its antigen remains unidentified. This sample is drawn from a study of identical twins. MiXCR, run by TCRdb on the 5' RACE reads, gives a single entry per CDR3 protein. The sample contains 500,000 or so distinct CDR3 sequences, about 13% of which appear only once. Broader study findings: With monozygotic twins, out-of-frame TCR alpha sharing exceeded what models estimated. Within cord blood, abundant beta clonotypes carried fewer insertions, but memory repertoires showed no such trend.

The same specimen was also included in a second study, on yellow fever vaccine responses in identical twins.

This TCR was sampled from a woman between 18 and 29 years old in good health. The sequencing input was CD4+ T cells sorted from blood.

CDR3: CASSPRLEDRDYNEQFF. CDR3 in DNA: TGTGCCAGCAGCCCTCGTCTCGAGGACAGAGATTACAATGAGCAGTTCTTC. The genes are TRBV7-2 and TRBJ2-1; possibly TRBD1 for D (6 bases). V lost 5 bases to trimming and J lost 4 bases, with 21 bases between them. Per the germline V gene, CDR1 is SGHTA and CDR2 is FQGNSA. There are 17 residues in the CDR3.